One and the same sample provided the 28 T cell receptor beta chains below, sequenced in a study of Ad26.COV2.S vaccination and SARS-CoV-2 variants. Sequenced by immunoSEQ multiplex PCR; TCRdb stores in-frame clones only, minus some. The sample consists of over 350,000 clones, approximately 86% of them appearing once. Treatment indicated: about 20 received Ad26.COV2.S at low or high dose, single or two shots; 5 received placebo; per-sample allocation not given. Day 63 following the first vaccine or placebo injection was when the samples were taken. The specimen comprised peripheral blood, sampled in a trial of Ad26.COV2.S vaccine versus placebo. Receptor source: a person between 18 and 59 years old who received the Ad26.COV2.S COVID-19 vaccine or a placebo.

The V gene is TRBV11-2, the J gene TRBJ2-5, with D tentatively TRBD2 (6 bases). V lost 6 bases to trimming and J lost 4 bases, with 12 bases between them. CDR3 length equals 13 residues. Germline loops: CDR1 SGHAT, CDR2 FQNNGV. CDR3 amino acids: CASRLLGGETQYF. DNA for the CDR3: TGTGCCAGCAGACTTCTGGGGGGAGAGACCCAGTACTTC. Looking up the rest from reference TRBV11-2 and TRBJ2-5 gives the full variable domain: EAGVAQSPRYKIIEKRQSVAFWCNPISGHATLYWYQQILGQGPKLLIQFQNNGVVDDSQLPKDRFSAERLKGVDSTLKIQPAKLEDSAVYLCASRLLGGETQYFGPGTRLLVL.

The CDR3 coding sequence is TGTGCCAGCAGGTCCGCGACAGGGCTTTGGGAAGCTTTCTTT. Amino acid sequence: CASRSATGLWEAFF. The chain has TRBV27 and TRBJ1-1, with 7 bases identical to TRBD1. J was trimmed by 8 bases and V by 6 bases; bases with no gene match: 12. The CDR3 spans 14 residues. In germline, CDR1 is MNHEY, CDR2 SMNVEV (reference sequence).

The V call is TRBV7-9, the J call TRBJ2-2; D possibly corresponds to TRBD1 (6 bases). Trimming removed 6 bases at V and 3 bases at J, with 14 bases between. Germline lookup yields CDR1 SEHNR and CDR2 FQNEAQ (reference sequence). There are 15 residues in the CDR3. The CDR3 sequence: CASRRNRVDTGELFF. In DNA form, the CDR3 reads TGTGCCAGCAGGCGGAACAGGGTTGACACCGGGGAGCTGTTTTTT.

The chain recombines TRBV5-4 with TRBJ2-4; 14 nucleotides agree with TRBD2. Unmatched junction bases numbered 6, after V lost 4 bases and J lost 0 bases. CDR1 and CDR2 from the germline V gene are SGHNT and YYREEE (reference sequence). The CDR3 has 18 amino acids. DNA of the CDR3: TGTGCCAGCAGCGTGGGACTAGCGGGGGAGCTAGCCAAAAACATTCAGTACTTC. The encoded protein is CASSVGLAGELAKNIQYF.

This CDR3 is CASSLEAAIYGYTF. In DNA form, the CDR3 reads TGTGCCAGCAGCTTAGAGGCGGCTATCTATGGCTACACCTTC. This chain joins TRBV7-8 and TRBJ1-2; unclear D gene. The length of the CDR3 is 14 residues. The germline gives CDR1 SGHVS, CDR2 FQNEAQ. The V end lost 1 base, the J end lost 4 bases, and 10 bases lay between the germline ends.

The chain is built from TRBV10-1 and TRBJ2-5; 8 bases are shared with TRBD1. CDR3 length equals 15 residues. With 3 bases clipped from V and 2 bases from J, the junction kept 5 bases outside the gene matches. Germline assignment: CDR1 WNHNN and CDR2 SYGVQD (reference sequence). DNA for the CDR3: TGCGCCAGCAGTGACCGGACAGGGCCACAAGAGACCCAGTACTTC. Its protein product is CASSDRTGPQETQYF.

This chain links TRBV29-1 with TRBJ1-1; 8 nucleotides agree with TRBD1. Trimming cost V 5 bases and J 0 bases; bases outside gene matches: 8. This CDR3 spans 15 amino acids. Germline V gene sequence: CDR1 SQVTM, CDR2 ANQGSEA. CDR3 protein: CSVTGTGTMNTEAFF. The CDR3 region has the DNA TGCAGCGTTACCGGGACAGGTACTATGAACACTGAAGCTTTCTTT.

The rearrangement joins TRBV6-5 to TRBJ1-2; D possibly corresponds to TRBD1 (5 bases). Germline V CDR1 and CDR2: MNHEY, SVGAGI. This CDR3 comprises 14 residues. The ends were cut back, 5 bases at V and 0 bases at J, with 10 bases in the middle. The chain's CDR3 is CASSKDITNYGYTF. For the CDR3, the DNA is TGTGCCAGCAGTAAGGACATTACTAACTATGGCTACACCTTC.

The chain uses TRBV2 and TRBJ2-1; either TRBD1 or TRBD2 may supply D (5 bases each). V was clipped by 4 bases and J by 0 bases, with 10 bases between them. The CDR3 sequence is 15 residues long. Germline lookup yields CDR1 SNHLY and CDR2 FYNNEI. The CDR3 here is CASSGGRSSYNEQFF. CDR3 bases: TGTGCCAGCAGTGGGGGACGGAGCTCCTACAATGAGCAGTTCTTC.

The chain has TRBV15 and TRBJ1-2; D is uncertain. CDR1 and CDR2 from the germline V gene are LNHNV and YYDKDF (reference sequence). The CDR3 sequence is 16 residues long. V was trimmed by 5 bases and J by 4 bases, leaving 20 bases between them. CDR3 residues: CATSFYPPVLGYGYTF. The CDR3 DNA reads TGTGCCACCAGCTTCTACCCACCCGTCTTGGGCTATGGCTACACCTTC.

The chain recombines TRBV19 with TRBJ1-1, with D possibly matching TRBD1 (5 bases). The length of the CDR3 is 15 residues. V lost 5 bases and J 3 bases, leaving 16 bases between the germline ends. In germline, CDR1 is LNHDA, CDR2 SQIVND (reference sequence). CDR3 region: CASSPRRGPYTEAFF. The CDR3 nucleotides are TGTGCCAGTAGTCCTCGGCGGGGCCCCTACACTGAAGCTTTCTTT.

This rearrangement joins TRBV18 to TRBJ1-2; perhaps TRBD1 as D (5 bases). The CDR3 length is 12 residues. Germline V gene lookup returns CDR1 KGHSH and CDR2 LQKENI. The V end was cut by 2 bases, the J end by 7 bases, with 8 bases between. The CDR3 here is CASSPTGRGYTF. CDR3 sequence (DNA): TGTGCCAGCTCACCAACAGGTCGTGGCTACACCTTC.

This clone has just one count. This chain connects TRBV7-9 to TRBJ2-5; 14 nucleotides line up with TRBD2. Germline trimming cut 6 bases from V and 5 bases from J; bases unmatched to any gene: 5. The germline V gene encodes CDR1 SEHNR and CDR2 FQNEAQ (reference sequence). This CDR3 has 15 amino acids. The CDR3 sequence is CASRGLAGARETQYF. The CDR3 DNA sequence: TGTGCCAGCAGGGGACTAGCGGGGGCCAGGGAGACCCAGTACTTC.

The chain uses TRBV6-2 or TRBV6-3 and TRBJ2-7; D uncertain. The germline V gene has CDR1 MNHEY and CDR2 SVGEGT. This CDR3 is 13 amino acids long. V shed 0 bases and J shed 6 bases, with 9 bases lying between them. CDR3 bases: TGTGCCAGCAGTTACTCGAGACCCGGCGAGCAGTACTTC. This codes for CASSYSRPGEQYF.

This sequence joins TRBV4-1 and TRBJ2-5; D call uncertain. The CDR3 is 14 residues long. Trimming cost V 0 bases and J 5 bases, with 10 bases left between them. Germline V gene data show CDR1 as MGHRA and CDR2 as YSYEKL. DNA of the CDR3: TGCGCCAGCAGCCAAGATGTTTCTAGGGAGACCCAGTACTTC. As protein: CASSQDVSRETQYF.

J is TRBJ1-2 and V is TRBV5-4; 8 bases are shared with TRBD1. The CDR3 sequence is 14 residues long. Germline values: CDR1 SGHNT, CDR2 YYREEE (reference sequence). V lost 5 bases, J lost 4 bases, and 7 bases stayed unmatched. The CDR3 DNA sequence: TGTGCCAGCAGTGACCCAGGGGGCTTCTATGGCTACACCTTC. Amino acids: CASSDPGGFYGYTF.

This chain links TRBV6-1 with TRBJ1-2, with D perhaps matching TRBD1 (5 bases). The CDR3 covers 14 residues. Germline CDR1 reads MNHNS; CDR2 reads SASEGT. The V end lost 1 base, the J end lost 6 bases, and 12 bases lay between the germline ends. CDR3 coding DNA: TGTGCCAGCAGTGAAGGGCCAGGGACGGATGGCTACACCTTC. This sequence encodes CASSEGPGTDGYTF.

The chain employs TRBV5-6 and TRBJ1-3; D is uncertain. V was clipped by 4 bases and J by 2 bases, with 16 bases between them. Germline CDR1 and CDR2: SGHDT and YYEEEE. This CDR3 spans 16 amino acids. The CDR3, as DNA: TGTGCCAGCAGCCGTGCGAGAGGTAGAGCTGGAAACACCATATATTTT. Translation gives CASSRARGRAGNTIYF. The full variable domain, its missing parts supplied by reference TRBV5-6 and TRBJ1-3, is DAGVTQSPTHLIKTRGQQVTLRCSPKSGHDTVSWYQQALGQGPQFIFQYYEEEERQRGNFPDRFSGHQFPNYSSELNVNALLLGDSALYLCASSRARGRAGNTIYFGEGSWLTVV.

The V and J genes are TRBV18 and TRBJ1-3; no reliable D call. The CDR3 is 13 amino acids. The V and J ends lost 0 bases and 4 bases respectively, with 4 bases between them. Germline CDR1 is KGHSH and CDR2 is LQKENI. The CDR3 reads CASSPPSGNTIYF. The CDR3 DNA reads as TGTGCCAGCTCACCACCGTCCGGAAACACCATATATTTT.

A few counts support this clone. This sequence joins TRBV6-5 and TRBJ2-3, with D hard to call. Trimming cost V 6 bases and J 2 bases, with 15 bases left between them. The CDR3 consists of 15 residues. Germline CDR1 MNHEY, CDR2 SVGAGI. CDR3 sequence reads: CASRTKQGYTDTQYF. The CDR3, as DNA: TGTGCCAGCAGAACAAAACAAGGTTACACAGATACGCAGTATTTT.

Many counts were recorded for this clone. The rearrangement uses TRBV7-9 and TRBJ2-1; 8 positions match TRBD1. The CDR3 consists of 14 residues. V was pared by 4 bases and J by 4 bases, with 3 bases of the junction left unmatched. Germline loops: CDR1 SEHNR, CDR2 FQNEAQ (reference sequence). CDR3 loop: CASSSGQVYNEQFF. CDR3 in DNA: TGTGCCAGCAGCTCGGGACAGGTTTACAATGAGCAGTTCTTC.

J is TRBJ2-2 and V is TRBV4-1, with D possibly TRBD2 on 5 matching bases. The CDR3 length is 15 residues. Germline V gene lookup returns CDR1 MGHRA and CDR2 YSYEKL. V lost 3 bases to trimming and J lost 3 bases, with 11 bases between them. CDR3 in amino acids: CASSHGRGYTGELFF. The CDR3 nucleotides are TGCGCCAGCAGCCATGGGAGAGGGTACACCGGGGAGCTGTTTTTT.

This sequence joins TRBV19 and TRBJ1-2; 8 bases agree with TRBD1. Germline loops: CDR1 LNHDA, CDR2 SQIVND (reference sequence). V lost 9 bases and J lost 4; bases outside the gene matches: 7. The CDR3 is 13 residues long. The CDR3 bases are TGTGCCAGCTCATACAGGGGGTCCTATGGCTACACCTTC. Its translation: CASSYRGSYGYTF.

CDR3 loop: CASMTGVGPQHF. The CDR3 nucleotides are TGTGCCAGCATGACAGGGGTCGGGCCCCAGCATTTT. The V gene is TRBV6-5, the J gene TRBJ1-5; 8 bases are shared with TRBD1. Germline-derived CDR1 and CDR2 are MNHEY and SVGAGI. The CDR3 runs to 12 residues. The trim removed 7 bases at V and 9 bases at J, leaving 5 bases unmatched.

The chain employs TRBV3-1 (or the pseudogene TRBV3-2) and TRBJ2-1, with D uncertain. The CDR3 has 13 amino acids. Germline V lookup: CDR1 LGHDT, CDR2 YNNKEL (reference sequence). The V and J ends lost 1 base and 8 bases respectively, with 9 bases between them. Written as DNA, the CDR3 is TGTGCCAGCAGCCAAGGGCCCCAGGATGAGCAGTTCTTC. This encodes CASSQGPQDEQFF.

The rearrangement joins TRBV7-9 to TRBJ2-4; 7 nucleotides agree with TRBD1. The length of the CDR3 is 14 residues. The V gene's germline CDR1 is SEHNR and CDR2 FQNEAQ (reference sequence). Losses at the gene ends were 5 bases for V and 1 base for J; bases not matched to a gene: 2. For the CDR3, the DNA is TGTGCCAGCAGCCCACAGGGGGCCAAAAACATTCAGTACTTC. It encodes CASSPQGAKNIQYF.

The CDR3 coding sequence is TGTGCCAGCAGCTTTCAGGCAGGGGTGAACACTGAAGCTTTCTTT. This gives the protein CASSFQAGVNTEAFF. V gene TRBV7-9 combines with J gene TRBJ1-1, with D possibly being TRBD1 (6 bases). CDR1 and CDR2 (germline): SEHNR, FQNEAQ (reference sequence). The CDR3 extends over 15 amino acids. V lost 3 bases, J lost 0 bases, and 11 bases lay in between.

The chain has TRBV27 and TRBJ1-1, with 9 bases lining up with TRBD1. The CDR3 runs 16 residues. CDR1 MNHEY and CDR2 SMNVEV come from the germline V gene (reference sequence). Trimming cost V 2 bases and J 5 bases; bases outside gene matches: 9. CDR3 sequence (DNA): TGTGCCAGCAGTTTAGACAGGGGGTCAATTGGTACTGAAGCTTTCTTT. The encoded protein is CASSLDRGSIGTEAFF.